The clone carrying this T cell receptor (beta chain) occurred once. The antigen is not known. These data are taken from a study of somatic mutations in cytotoxic T cells in rheumatoid arthritis. About the research overall: Prior to any treatment and right after diagnosis, patient blood (under 31 ml EDTA) was drawn. Overall study results and limits: In rheumatoid arthritis patients, unlike healthy controls, CD8+ clonality rose with age. Patients with rheumatoid arthritis did not differ significantly from age-matched healthy controls in CD8+ T-cell clonality.

Source study methods: Rarely, patient CD8+ clones larger than 1% corresponded to published virus-specific TCRB sequences. Assay used: immunoSEQ multiplex PCR; TCRdb lists only in-frame clones, some missing. V and J calls and clone size are those listed in that table; D and trimming were worked out from the DNA. The data contain about 11,000 clones, about 80% of them singletons. CDR3 size: 17 residues. Trimming removed 0 bases at V and 4 bases at J, with 13 bases between. Per the germline V gene, CDR1 is MNHEY and CDR2 is SMNVEV (reference sequence). This chain joins TRBV27 and TRBJ1-6; the D is unclear. Sequenced input: CD8+ T cells sorted from blood. The clonotype was recovered from an adult with rheumatoid arthritis. The CDR3 protein is CASSLSVEKGYNSPLHF. CDR3 DNA: TGTGCCAGCAGTTTATCGGTGGAAAAAGGGTATAATTCACCCCTCCACTTT.